The 24 T cell receptor beta chains below were found in one sample sequenced in a study of blood T cells in healthy people across ages (dated by TCRdb to between 2014 and 2017). Receptor libraries were prepared by 5' RACE. Sequencing took place on an Illumina HiSeq 2500. A second PCR of about 6 to 12 cycles was performed with a sample-barcoded 5' primer and a J-beta primer mix. In TCRdb, the public reads were trimmed at Q25 with fastp and aligned with MiXCR, with productive beta chains retained. Each CDR3 protein appears once, grouped with its most common genes and DNA. Counted in this sample were under 750,000 distinct CDR3 sequences; around 48% of them appeared once. The ten most abundant clones make up around 23% of the sample. Sequencing used blood. Every receptor here comes from a man at least 80 years old in good health.

This clonotype turned up a few times. The genes are TRBV29-1 and TRBJ1-2; D not resolved. The CDR3 loop spans 12 amino acids. Germline V gives CDR1 SQVTM, CDR2 ANQGSEA. Trimming left V 2 bases short and J 13 bases short, with 17 bases between. The DNA of the CDR3 is TGCAGCGTTGAAAAGACGGGAGAGGTTGGCACCTTC. Its protein is CSVEKTGEVGTF.

The V gene is TRBV20-1, the J gene TRBJ2-7; 12 bases match TRBD2. Losses at the gene ends were 6 bases for V and 0 bases for J; bases not matched to a gene: 3. CDR3 size: 14 residues. Germline CDR1 is DFQATT and CDR2 is SNEGSKA (reference sequence). CDR3 amino acids: CSAGTSGLSYEQYF. As DNA, the CDR3 is TGCAGTGCCGGGACTAGCGGGCTCTCCTACGAGCAGTACTTC.

The sample holds a few counts of this clonotype. The chain recombines TRBV7-2 with TRBJ1-2, with D maybe TRBD1 (6 bases). The germline gives CDR1 SGHTA, CDR2 FQGNSA. The CDR3 extends over 15 amino acids. Deletions cut 8 bases from V and 4 bases from J, with 20 bases between. In DNA, the CDR3 is TGTGCCAGCTCCTCGCACAAAGGGGGGACCTATGGCTACACCTTC. It encodes CASSSHKGGTYGYTF.

This clonotype has just a few counts. The genes are TRBV20-1 and TRBJ2-3, with 11 nucleotides matching TRBD2. Per germline, CDR1 DFQATT and CDR2 SNEGSKA (reference sequence). J was trimmed by 6 bases and V by 6 bases; bases with no gene match: 14. CDR3 length equals 16 residues. DNA of the CDR3: TGCAGTGCGGGGGCACTAGCGGGAGTCGGTAGTGATACGCAGTATTTT. Its translation is CSAGALAGVGSDTQYF.

Turning to this clonotype: This may stem from a read error, because a much larger clone lies one nucleotide away. The chain is built from TRBV6-5 and TRBJ2-5; D may correspond to TRBD1 or TRBD2 (5 bases each). Matching the DNA end better, TRBJ2-7 makes the J call doubtful. This CDR3 has 13 residues. From germline, CDR1 is MNHEY and CDR2 SVGAGI. The CDR3: CAGSDYRIYEQYF. CDR3 in DNA: TGTGCCGGCAGTGACTACAGGATCTACGAGCAGTACTTC.

V usage is TRBV6-6 and J usage is TRBJ2-1, with 8 bases fitting TRBD2. V lost 5 bases, J lost 10 bases, and 13 bases stayed unmatched. The CDR3 sequence is 15 residues long. Germline values: CDR1 MNHNY, CDR2 SVGAGI (reference sequence). In DNA, the CDR3 is TGTGCCAGCAGTCCTGCCGGGACTAGGAACCACGAGCAGTTCTTC. Translation gives CASSPAGTRNHEQFF.

This clonotype was recorded many times. The chain uses TRBV6-6 and TRBJ2-4; 7 bases are a match to TRBD1. The CDR3 contains 15 residues. The ends lost 2 bases at V and 2 bases at J; junction bases unmatched: 3. Germline V lookup: CDR1 MNHNY, CDR2 SVGAGI (reference sequence). The CDR3 region is CASSYDRESKNIQYF. CDR3 nucleotides: TGTGCCAGCAGTTACGACAGGGAATCCAAAAACATTCAGTACTTC.

Details on this clonotype: This may be a read error, as it is one base from a much larger clone. This rearrangement joins TRBV6-6 to TRBJ2-1; the D gene is possibly TRBD2 (5 bases). The J call is in doubt because the DNA end fits TRBJ2-7 better. The CDR3 consists of 14 residues. Germline V CDR1 and CDR2: MNHNY, SVGAGI (reference sequence). CDR3 region: CASRERDSYNEQYF. CDR3 in DNA: TGTGCCAGCAGGGAACGGGATTCCTACAATGAGCAGTACTTC.

This clonotype was found a few times. The chain links TRBV4-3 to TRBJ1-1; 11 bases are a match to TRBD1. After removal of 4 bases from V and 1 base from J, the junction contained 11 bases not matched to a gene. The CDR3 runs 18 residues. Germline-derived CDR1 and CDR2 are LGHNA and YSLEER. As DNA, the CDR3 is TGCGCCAGCAGCCCCGGGACAGGGGGATTAGGCCGGAACACTGAAGCTTTCTTT. Translation gives CASSPGTGGLGRNTEAFF.

V gene TRBV6-2 or TRBV6-3 combines with J gene TRBJ1-5; a possible D gene is TRBD1 (6 bases). The CDR3 length is 16 residues. V lost 2 bases to trimming and J lost 2 bases, with 13 bases between them. CDR1 and CDR2 (germline): MNHEY, SVGEGT. The CDR3 nucleotides read TGTGCCAGCAGTTACGCGGCAGGGGTCGGCAATCAGCCCCAGCATTTT. Translation: CASSYAAGVGNQPQHF.

V and J are TRBV3-1 and TRBJ2-1; D gene uncertain. CDR3 length: 15 residues. Trimming took 0 bases from V and 10 from J, leaving 16 bases between them. The germline gives CDR1 LGHDT, CDR2 YNNKEL (reference sequence). DNA of the CDR3: TGTGCCAGCAGCCAAGATCTGGCTGGCCCACGGGAGCAGTTCTTC. Protein sequence: CASSQDLAGPREQFF.

This clonotype was counted a few times. The gene calls are TRBV29-1 and TRBJ2-1; 8 bases align to TRBD1. Trimming at V came to 4 bases and at J to 5 bases, leaving 10 bases not matched to a gene. This CDR3 has 15 amino acids. Per the germline V gene, CDR1 is SQVTM and CDR2 is ANQGSEA. The CDR3 bases are TGCAGCGTTGTCCAACCAGGGGGCTTCCACAATGAGCAGTTCTTC. As protein: CSVVQPGGFHNEQFF.

This clonotype was detected a few times. The genes are TRBV5-1 and TRBJ1-2; D gene uncertain. CDR1 is SGHRS and CDR2 is YFSETQ in the germline V gene. The CDR3 totals 16 residues. V lost 5 bases to trimming and J lost 4 bases, with 21 bases between them. The CDR3 DNA reads as TGCGCCAGCAGTCCAGGAGTAAGAATTGACGGCTATGGCTACACCTTC. Residues: CASSPGVRIDGYGYTF.

The chain carries TRBV6-2 or TRBV6-3 and TRBJ2-7; TRBD2 might be the D (6 bases). V shed 2 bases and J shed 5 bases, with 16 bases lying between them. CDR1 is MNHEY, CDR2 SVGEGT, per germline. There are 15 residues in the CDR3. The CDR3 spells CASSYAGPRPHEQYF. CDR3 nucleotide sequence: TGTGCCAGCAGTTACGCGGGACCCCGACCCCACGAGCAGTACTTC.

The chain uses TRBV6-2 or TRBV6-3 and TRBJ2-3; 7 bases are shared with TRBD2. J was trimmed by 3 bases and V by 7 bases; bases with no gene match: 4. CDR1 and CDR2 (germline): MNHEY, SVGEGT. The CDR3 loop spans 13 amino acids. The CDR3 spells CASNTGLTDTQYF. CDR3 DNA: TGTGCCAGCAACACGGGACTAACAGATACGCAGTATTTT.

This clonotype was recorded many times. One end of the junction varies from germline; a read error may be responsible. CDR3 loop: CASSPGTAYNEQFF. Here the CDR3 DNA reads TGCGCCAGCAGCCCCGGGACAGCATACAATGAGCAGTTCTTC. This chain links TRBV7-9 with TRBJ2-1, with TRBD1 matching over 7 bases. The germline CDR1 and CDR2 sequences are SEHNR and FQNEAQ (reference sequence). The CDR3 runs 14 residues.

The table lists this clonotype with a few counts. This chain connects TRBV29-1 to TRBJ1-1; TRBD1 matches at 11 bases. Looked up from germline, CDR1 is SQVTM and CDR2 is ANQGSEA. This CDR3 contains 16 residues. Trimming at V came to 2 bases and at J to 3 bases, leaving 8 bases not matched to a gene. The DNA of the CDR3 is TGCAGCGTTGAACCCGGGACAGGGGGTGTCTACACTGAAGCTTTCTTT. Its translation: CSVEPGTGGVYTEAFF.

The gene calls are TRBV7-2 and TRBJ2-1; TRBD1 matches 7 bases. Germline trimming cut 5 bases from V and 6 bases from J; bases unmatched to any gene: 7. The CDR3 is 14 amino acids. In germline, CDR1 is SGHTA, CDR2 FQGNSA. CDR3 nucleotides: TGTGCCAGCAGCGCACAGGGGTGGGGCAATGAGCAGTTCTTC. This translates into CASSAQGWGNEQFF.

V gene TRBV5-1 combines with J gene TRBJ2-2; TRBD2 matches 10 bases. With V trimmed by 6 bases and J by 4 bases, 3 bases remained unmatched. CDR1 SGHRS and CDR2 YFSETQ come from the germline V gene. This CDR3 region has 14 residues. CDR3 nucleotides: TGCGCCAGCACCCTAGCGGGGGTCACCGGGGAGCTGTTTTTT. Residues: CASTLAGVTGELFF.

Here the CDR3 DNA reads TGTGCCAGCAGTTTAGATGCAGGAGCGGGAGTTTCGAATGAGCAGTTCTTC. Encoded protein: CASSLDAGAGVSNEQFF. V and J are TRBV12-3 or TRBV12-4 and TRBJ2-1; TRBD2 agrees at 8 bases. The CDR3 extends over 17 amino acids. V lost 1 base and J lost 7; bases outside the gene matches: 12.

This clonotype turned up a few times. The chain joins TRBV6-6 to TRBJ1-1; possible D gene TRBD1, 5 bases. CDR3 size: 16 residues. CDR1 and CDR2 (germline): MNHNY, SVGAGI (reference sequence). V gave up 4 bases and J gave up 2 bases, with 17 bases separating them. CDR3 amino acids: CASSSLEQGLNTEAFF. For the CDR3, the DNA is TGTGCCAGCAGTTCTCTGGAGCAGGGCCTAAACACTGAAGCTTTCTTT.

Comment on this clonotype: The junction does not match germline at one end; this may be a read error. This sequence joins TRBV12-3 or TRBV12-4 and TRBJ2-7; a possible D gene is TRBD2 (6 bases). The CDR3 length is 14 residues. The CDR3 region has the DNA TGTGCCAACAGTTCCGATGGGGGGTTCTACGAGCAGTACTTC. It is translated as CANSSDGGFYEQYF.

This clonotype came up once. J is TRBJ2-3 and V is TRBV4-3; TRBD2 matches 8 bases. Germline V gene sequence: CDR1 LGHNA, CDR2 YSLEER. The CDR3 sequence is 15 residues long. V gave up 3 bases and J gave up 4 bases; unmatched junction bases: 6. DNA for the CDR3: TGCGCCAGCAGCCAGGAGGGACTAGTGGCAGATACGCAGTATTTT. Protein: CASSQEGLVADTQYF.

This chain joins TRBV4-2 and TRBJ2-7; D might be TRBD2 (6 bases). The J call may be in error: the DNA end matches TRBJ2-5 better. CDR3 length: 14 amino acids. Germline assignment: CDR1 LGHNA and CDR2 YNFKEQ. CDR3 in amino acids: CASSHPGSGETQYF. The CDR3 DNA reads as TGTGCCAGCAGCCACCCCGGGAGTGGGGAGACCCAGTACTTC.